This TCR beta chain emerged from a study of Tregs in tolerant kidney transplant recipients. Unstimulated regulatory T cells (CD4+CD25+CD127-), CD4+CD25- non-regulatory cells, CD4 and CD8 cells were FACS-sorted from thawed PBMCs. The junction had 10 bases not matched to a gene; V was cut back by 4 bases and J by 1 base. Per the germline V gene, CDR1 is SGHNT and CDR2 is YYREEE (reference sequence). The CDR3 sequence is 17 residues long. Produced via immunoSEQ multiplex PCR; TCRdb's table is partial and in-frame only. The sample consists of about 110,000 clones, 90% of them appearing once. A single count supports this clone.

The sequenced sample was CD4+ T cells from blood, obtained before the transplant. The chain employs TRBV5-4 and TRBJ2-7; the match to TRBD2 covers 11 bases. This TCR was sampled from a human donor who received a combined kidney and bone marrow transplant. The CDR3 is CASSLRASGRMSYEQYF. The CDR3 coding sequence is TGTGCCAGCAGCCTTAGGGCTAGCGGGAGGATGTCCTACGAGCAGTACTTC.